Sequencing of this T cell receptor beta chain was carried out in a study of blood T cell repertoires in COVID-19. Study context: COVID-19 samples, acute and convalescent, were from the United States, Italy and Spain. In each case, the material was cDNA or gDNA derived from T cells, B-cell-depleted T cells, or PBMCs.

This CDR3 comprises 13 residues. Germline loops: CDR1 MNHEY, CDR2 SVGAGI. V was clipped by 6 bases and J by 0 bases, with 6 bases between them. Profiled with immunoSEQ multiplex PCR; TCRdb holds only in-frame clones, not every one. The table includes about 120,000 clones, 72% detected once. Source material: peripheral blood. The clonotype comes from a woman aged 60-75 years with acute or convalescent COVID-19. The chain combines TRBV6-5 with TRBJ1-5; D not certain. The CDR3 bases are TGTGCCAGCAGCCTAACTAGCAATCAGCCCCAGCATTTT. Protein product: CASSLTSNQPQHF.